One sample yielded the 18 T cell receptor beta chains listed below, sequenced in a study of spatial heterogeneity in lung cancer. Overall study results and limits: One measure, the expanded intratumoral alpha and beta TCR count, tracked tumor mutation counts.

Sample time point: sample taken at primary tumor resection. No antigen has been assigned to these receptors. TCRdb itself ran the 5' RACE reads through MiXCR, one entry per CDR3 protein. Of 5,600 or so distinct CDR3 sequences listed, around 4.8% were seen once; the top ten hold roughly 25%. The sequences come from lung tumor tissue, collected at surgery. The receptor source for this set is a male donor with early-stage non-small cell lung cancer.

Ten or more counts support this clonotype. The rearrangement joins TRBV12-3 or TRBV12-4 to TRBJ1-4; 7 nucleotides align to TRBD1. V shed 5 bases and J 3 bases; nucleotides not matched to a gene: 3. The CDR3 is 14 amino acids. This CDR3 is CASSPDRANEKLFF. The CDR3 DNA reads TGTGCCAGCAGTCCCGACAGGGCTAATGAAAAACTGTTTTTT.

This clonotype has at least ten counts. The DNA of the CDR3 is TGTGCCAGTAGTCCGTACGGCGGCGGACAAGAGACCCAGTACTTC. Translation: CASSPYGGGQETQYF. The V call is TRBV19, the J call TRBJ2-5; D unclear. CDR1 and CDR2 from the germline V gene are LNHDA and SQIVND (reference sequence). V gave up 5 bases and J gave up 2 bases, with 15 bases separating them. The CDR3 contains 15 residues.

This clonotype was detected many times. This chain uses TRBV5-1 with TRBJ2-2; D unresolved. CDR1 and CDR2 from the germline V gene are SGHRS and YFSETQ. The CDR3 covers 12 residues. Trimming cost V 2 bases and J 7 bases, with 6 bases left between them. CDR3 nucleotides: TGCGCCAGCAGCTTCATGAGCGGGGAGCTGTTTTTT. As protein: CASSFMSGELFF.

This clonotype was picked up many times. The J gene is TRBJ2-1, the V gene TRBV11-2; D unresolved. The length of the CDR3 is 11 residues. Germline CDR1 is SGHAT and CDR2 is FQNNGV. Trimming cost V 6 bases and J 8 bases, with 8 bases left between them. CDR3 loop: CASSFVDEQFF. In DNA, the CDR3 is TGTGCCAGCAGTTTTGTCGATGAGCAGTTCTTC.

This clonotype was detected many times. It is unclear where the CDR3 begins or ends on the DNA, so no DNA is shown, and the CDR3 is as TCRdb lists it. J is TRBJ2-5 and V is TRBV29-1; TRBD1 is the table's D call and was not checked against the DNA. CDR1 is SQVTM and CDR2 is ANQGSEA in the germline V gene. Termini included, the CDR3 measures 22 amino acids. The CDR3 loop is CSVAPQASIYLCSVAPQATQYF.

Ten or more counts support this clonotype. The chain is built from TRBV7-6 and TRBJ2-5, with no clear D. CDR3 size: 12 residues. Trimming shortened V by 0 bases and J by 4 bases, and 3 bases separated the two germline ends. The V gene's germline CDR1 is SGHVS and CDR2 FNYEAQ. For the CDR3, the DNA is TGTGCCAGCAGCTTAGCCGGAGAGACCCAGTACTTC. Its protein product is CASSLAGETQYF.

By frequency in the sample, this clonotype is medium-sized. The gene calls are TRBV27 and TRBJ2-2; TRBD1 might be the D (5 bases). The CDR3 spans 13 residues. Germline CDR1 reads MNHEY; CDR2 reads SMNVEV (reference sequence). V dropped 1 base and J dropped 6 bases, with 6 bases sitting between them. The CDR3 is CASSLLGPGELFF. CDR3 nucleotide sequence: TGTGCCAGCAGTTTATTGGGGCCCGGGGAGCTGTTTTTT.

This clonotype showed up many times. V and J are TRBV18 and TRBJ2-1; 8 bases fit TRBD1. This CDR3 has 15 residues. V trimming: 3 bases; J trimming: 6 bases; junction bases outside the gene matches: 7. The germline gives CDR1 KGHSH, CDR2 LQKENI. The CDR3 sequence is CASSPGTGGGNEQFF. CDR3 DNA sequence: TGTGCCAGCTCACCTGGGACAGGAGGGGGCAATGAGCAGTTCTTC.

This clonotype is medium-sized (0.01 to 0.1%) by share. The rearrangement joins TRBV6-5 to TRBJ1-5, with TRBD1 matching over 7 bases. V trimming: 4 bases; J trimming: 2 bases; junction bases outside the gene matches: 5. The CDR3 contains 15 residues. Germline loops: CDR1 MNHEY, CDR2 SVGAGI. In DNA form, the CDR3 reads TGTGCCAGCAGTTCAGCCGGGACAGGCAATCAGCCCCAGCATTTT. Its protein is CASSSAGTGNQPQHF.

This chain links TRBV28 with TRBJ2-6, with D perhaps matching TRBD2 (5 bases). V lost 6 bases to trimming and J lost 4 bases, with 13 bases between them. This CDR3 spans 15 amino acids. Germline lookup yields CDR1 MDHEN and CDR2 SYDVKM. CDR3 sequence: CASRTPVAGANVLTF. The CDR3 DNA reads as TGTGCCAGCAGGACCCCGGTAGCGGGGGCCAACGTCCTGACTTTC.

This clonotype was counted ten times or more. The chain couples TRBV5-1 to TRBJ2-3; the match to TRBD2 covers 8 bases. The length of the CDR3 is 16 residues. The V gene's germline CDR1 is SGHRS and CDR2 YFSETQ. V dropped 0 bases and J dropped 2; count of bases not matched to a gene: 5. CDR3 bases: TGCGCCAGCAGCTTGGCTACTAGCGGTTTCACAGATACGCAGTATTTT. This translates into CASSLATSGFTDTQYF.

The table lists this clonotype with many counts. The chain couples TRBV28 to TRBJ1-4, with 8 bases fitting TRBD1. The CDR3 runs to 13 residues. Trimming took 11 bases from V and 3 from J; bases not matched to a gene: 5. Per the germline V gene, CDR1 is MDHEN and CDR2 is SYDVKM. The CDR3 loop reads CAAGGEANEKLFF. In nucleotides, the CDR3 is TGTGCCGCAGGGGGCGAAGCTAATGAAAAACTGTTTTTT.

This clonotype was recorded at least ten times. The V gene is TRBV5-1, the J gene TRBJ2-7; a weak D match, TRBD2 (5 bases). This CDR3 has 14 amino acids. Trimming stripped 0 bases from V and 3 bases from J, with 10 bases between. Germline V CDR1 and CDR2: SGHRS, YFSETQ. The CDR3 DNA reads TGCGCCAGCAGCTTGGCGGGGTTGGTCTACGAGCAGTACTTC. It codes for CASSLAGLVYEQYF.

This clonotype is medium-sized (0.01 to 0.1%) within its sample. The gene calls are TRBV9 and TRBJ2-3; maybe TRBD2 (5 bases). Per the germline V gene, CDR1 is SGDLS and CDR2 is YYNGEE. The CDR3 is 15 residues long. V lost 0 bases and J lost 5, with 13 bases in between. Written as DNA, the CDR3 is TGTGCCAGCAGCGTAGATCCCCTAACTAGAGATACGCAGTATTTT. This encodes CASSVDPLTRDTQYF.

This clonotype was detected many times. This sequence joins TRBV7-8 and TRBJ2-7; 8 bases are a match to TRBD1. CDR1 SGHVS and CDR2 FQNEAQ come from the germline V gene. With 3 bases clipped from V and 6 bases from J, the junction kept 10 bases outside the gene matches. This CDR3 spans 15 amino acids. DNA for the CDR3: TGTGCCAGCAGCTTTGCTCTTCCAGGGGGCACCGAGCAGTACTTC. It codes for CASSFALPGGTEQYF.

The CDR3 loop reads CASSRNTDTQYF. CDR3 DNA sequence: TGTGCCAGCAGCCGGAACACAGATACGCAGTATTTT. The V and J genes are TRBV6-6 and TRBJ2-3; no clear D. This CDR3 is 12 amino acids long. The V gene lost 6 bases and the J gene lost 2 bases, with 6 bases spanning the gap. Germline lookup yields CDR1 MNHNY and CDR2 SVGAGI (reference sequence).

The table lists this clonotype with many counts. This chain links TRBV5-1 with TRBJ2-3, with D unclear. Deletions cut 3 bases from V and 6 bases from J, with 11 bases between. The CDR3 covers 13 residues. Germline values: CDR1 SGHRS, CDR2 YFSETQ. The CDR3 loop is CASSSGPLDTQYF. Here the CDR3 DNA reads TGCGCCAGCAGCTCAGGACCCTTGGATACGCAGTATTTT.

This clonotype was seen many times. The chain links TRBV2 to TRBJ2-5, with D possibly being TRBD1 (6 bases). Trimming shortened V by 6 bases and J by 1 base, and 12 bases separated the two germline ends. The germline CDR1 and CDR2 sequences are SNHLY and FYNNEI. The CDR3 is made up of 14 amino acids. The CDR3 protein is CASSRTDSQETQYF. CDR3 DNA sequence: TGTGCCAGCAGCCGGACAGACTCCCAAGAGACCCAGTACTTC.